The 9 T cell receptor beta chains in this list originate from one sample, sequenced in a study of T cells after yellow fever vaccination (dated by TCRdb to about 2019). Libraries were prepared through 5' RACE. The reads were generated on an Illumina HiSeq 2500. TCRdb reanalyzed the raw reads on its own, using fastp at Q25 for trimming and MiXCR for clone calling, and kept in-frame beta chains. Merged by CDR3 protein, the rows form single entries marked with the most common genes and DNA. For this sample there are 350,000 to 450,000 distinct CDR3 sequences; over 5% appear just once. About 15% of the sample is held by the ten biggest clonotypes. According to the study, the label for this sample's treatment or condition signals: live attenuated yellow fever vaccine strain. The material sequenced was PBMCs, taken 5 days after the yellow fever booster vaccination. Source of these receptors: a man aged 25 to 40 who received the YFV17D yellow fever vaccine.

This clonotype was observed at least ten times. This chain joins TRBV7-2 and TRBJ2-2; D is possibly TRBD2 (6 bases). CDR3 length: 14 amino acids. Germline V gene lookup returns CDR1 SGHTA and CDR2 FQGNSA. V was clipped by 5 bases and J by 4 bases, with 11 bases between them. CDR3: CASSPTSSTGELFF. DNA of the CDR3: TGTGCCAGCAGCCCTACTAGCAGCACCGGGGAGCTGTTTTTT.

There are many counts of this clonotype. This chain joins TRBV20-1 and TRBJ1-1, with D perhaps matching TRBD1 (5 bases). The CDR3 sequence is 13 residues long. CDR1 DFQATT and CDR2 SNEGSKA come from the germline V gene (reference sequence). The CDR3 DNA reads TGCAGGGCCCAAATGGGGGGGGTTCCTGAAGCTTTCTTT. It encodes CRAQMGGVPEAFF.

Note on this clonotype: At one end, the junction sequence differs from germline, possibly due to a read error. The chain carries TRBV6-1 and TRBJ2-5; 9 bases map to TRBD1. Germline V gives CDR1 MNHNS, CDR2 SASEGT. The length of the CDR3 is 15 residues. CDR3 nucleotides: TGTGCCAGCAGTGAGGACAGGGGTTCCCAAGGGACCCAGTACTTC. This codes for CASSEDRGSQGTQYF.

The V and J genes are TRBV4-3 and TRBJ2-2, with a tentative D call TRBD2 (6 bases). V was pared by 1 base and J by 4 bases, with 13 bases between. Germline CDR1 reads LGHNA; CDR2 reads YSLEER. The CDR3 is 16 amino acids. The CDR3 coding sequence is TGCGCCAGCAGCCAAGGGGTCGGGAGAGGCACCGGGGAGCTGTTTTTT. Protein: CASSQGVGRGTGELFF.

The chain recombines TRBV7-2 with TRBJ2-6; tentatively, D is TRBD1 or TRBD2 (6 bases each). With 3 bases removed from V and 0 bases from J, the gap between germline ends came to 9 bases. The CDR3 totals 16 residues. The germline V gene has CDR1 SGHTA and CDR2 FQGNSA. The CDR3 loop reads CASSFGGGSGANVLTF. The CDR3 DNA reads as TGTGCCAGCAGCTTTGGAGGGGGCTCTGGGGCCAACGTCCTGACTTTC.

J is TRBJ2-3 and V is TRBV28; D is uncertain. CDR3 length: 12 residues. V was cut by 6 bases and J by 4 bases, with 8 bases left in between. CDR1 and CDR2 (germline): MDHEN, SYDVKM. This CDR3 reads CASSLNADTQYF. The CDR3 nucleotides are TGTGCCAGCAGCCTGAATGCAGATACGCAGTATTTT.

In its sample, this clonotype was seen a few times. The V call is TRBV3-1, the J call TRBJ2-3; 11 bases align to TRBD2. The CDR3 consists of 17 residues. V lost 2 bases to trimming and J lost 7 bases; unmatched junction nucleotides: 11. From germline, CDR1 is LGHDT and CDR2 YNNKEL (reference sequence). The CDR3 sequence is CASSQFSVAGGRYTQYF. In DNA, the CDR3 is TGTGCCAGCAGCCAATTTTCAGTAGCGGGAGGGAGGTATACGCAGTATTTT.

This clonotype appeared a few times. The chain has TRBV10-3 and TRBJ2-5; a weak D match, TRBD2 (5 bases). This CDR3 is 14 amino acids long. CDR1 is ENHRY and CDR2 is SYGVKD in the germline V gene. The CDR3 here is CAIQSGAGQETQYF. The DNA for the CDR3 is TGTGCAATCCAGTCTGGCGCGGGCCAAGAGACCCAGTACTTC.

There are many counts of this clonotype. CDR3 protein: CASSFPGQYF. DNA of the CDR3: TGTGCCAGCAGCTTCCCCGGGCAGTACTTC. The J gene is TRBJ2-7, the V gene TRBV7-3; D is unclear. Trimming left V 3 bases short and J 9 bases short, with 6 bases between. The germline gives CDR1 SGHTA, CDR2 FQGTGA. The CDR3 is 10 amino acids.